Listed below are T cell receptor beta chains from one sample, sequenced in a study of shared T cell receptors in the human thymus. Clones were sequenced by immunoSEQ multiplex PCR, and TCRdb holds only the in-frame ones, with some missing. The table lists 540,000 or so clones, 75% to 80% of them singletons. The same specimen was also included in a second study, on human thymus T cells.

Sequenced input: thymocytes. Receptors originate from a boy less than two years old with a congenital heart defect. The CDR3 runs from the conserved cysteine through the conserved F or W. Fields, in order: D gene, V gene, J gene, clone size, CDR3 protein, CDR3 DNA. The D gene is left open where the match is weak. Clone size is not always given. Where it is, it says once, few, many or a class for expanded clones.

D: TRBD2; V: TRBV10-1; J: TRBJ2-7; size: .; CDR3: CASSPRLAGSSYEQYF; DNA: TGCGCCAGCAGTCCCAGACTAGCGGGGAGCTCCTACGAGCAGTACTTC
D: .; V: TRBV25-1; J: TRBJ1-2; size: .; CDR3: CASSKSGYGYTF; DNA: TGTGCCAGCAGTAAATCAGGGTATGGCTACACCTTC
D: .; V: TRBV5-1; J: TRBJ2-2; size: few; CDR3: CASSLEVAVNTGELFF; DNA: TGCGCCAGCAGCTTGGAAGTAGCGGTAAACACCGGGGAGCTGTTTTTT
D: TRBD1; V: TRBV4-1; J: TRBJ1-2; size: .; CDR3: CASSQDPRGQVYGYTF; DNA: TGCGCCAGCAGCCAAGATCCCAGGGGGCAAGTCTATGGCTACACCTTC
D: TRBD1; V: TRBV30; J: TRBJ2-5; size: .; CDR3: CAWSVQGSETQYF; DNA: TGTGCCTGGAGTGTACAGGGGTCGGAGACCCAGTACTTC
D: .; V: TRBV28; J: TRBJ2-7; size: .; CDR3: CASSWPVRGRTSYEQYF; DNA: TGTGCCAGCAGTTGGCCGGTCCGGGGTCGTACATCCTACGAGCAGTACTTC
D: TRBD1; V: TRBV27; J: TRBJ1-1; size: .; CDR3: CASSPRQGRTTEAFF; DNA: TGTGCCAGCAGTCCCCGACAGGGGAGGACCACTGAAGCTTTCTTT
D: TRBD1; V: TRBV19; J: TRBJ1-4; size: few; CDR3: CASSAWDRLATNEKLFF; DNA: TGTGCCAGTAGTGCTTGGGACAGGCTTGCAACTAATGAAAAACTGTTTTTT
D: TRBD2; V: TRBV7-3; J: TRBJ2-7; size: once; CDR3: CASSLCGRTYF; DNA: TGTGCCAGCAGCCTGTGCGGGAGGACGTACTTC
D: .; V: TRBV6-4; J: TRBJ1-2; size: .; CDR3: CASSAEWGGQKLGGYTF; DNA: TGTGCCAGCAGTGCGGAGTGGGGGGGTCAGAAACTAGGCGGCTACACCTTC
D: TRBD2; V: TRBV25-1; J: TRBJ2-7; size: .; CDR3: CASTPSGGTYEQYF; DNA: TGTGCCAGCACCCCCTCGGGAGGGACCTACGAGCAGTACTTC
D: .; V: TRBV5-6; J: TRBJ2-7; size: few; CDR3: CASSDLRASERLYEQYF; DNA: TGTGCCAGCAGCGACTTGAGGGCTAGCGAACGCCTCTACGAGCAGTACTTC
D: TRBD1; V: TRBV7-9; J: TRBJ1-1; size: .; CDR3: CASSKNRGLVTEAFF; DNA: TGTGCCAGCAGCAAAAACAGGGGTTTAGTCACTGAAGCTTTCTTT
D: .; V: TRBV7-4; J: TRBJ1-1; size: .; CDR3: CASSSGRTEPNTEAFF; DNA: TGTGCCAGCAGCTCCGGTCGGACAGAACCAAACACTGAAGCTTTCTTT
D: TRBD2; V: TRBV11-2; J: TRBJ2-1; size: .; CDR3: CASSSIAGVRAYNEQFF; DNA: TGTGCCAGCAGCTCAATAGCGGGAGTAAGGGCCTACAATGAGCAGTTCTTC
D: TRBD2; V: TRBV7-2; J: TRBJ2-1; size: .; CDR3: CASSSSPGGDNEQFF; DNA: TGTGCCAGCAGCTCTTCCCCGGGAGGCGACAATGAGCAGTTCTTC
D: .; V: TRBV9; J: TRBJ2-2; size: .; CDR3: CASSVTSYTGELFF; DNA: TGTGCCAGCAGCGTAACTTCGTACACCGGGGAGCTGTTTTTT
D: TRBD1; V: TRBV30; J: TRBJ1-5; size: .; CDR3: CAWRGDRGPFLGPQHF; DNA: TGTGCCTGGAGGGGGGACAGGGGCCCTTTCTTGGGGCCCCAGCATTTT
D: TRBD1; V: TRBV7-9; J: TRBJ2-1; size: once; CDR3: CASSFKHTGGVQDEQFF; DNA: TGTGCCAGCAGTTTCAAACACACAGGGGGCGTACAGGATGAGCAGTTCTTC
D: .; V: TRBV5-6; J: TRBJ2-3; size: .; CDR3: CASSLARAGYSQYF; DNA: TGTGCCAGCAGCTTGGCCAGGGCGGGGTATTCGCAGTATTTT
D: .; V: TRBV2; J: TRBJ2-7; size: .; CDR3: CASSEPERQEPSYEQYF; DNA: TGTGCCAGCAGCGAACCCGAAAGACAGGAGCCGTCGTACGAGCAGTACTTC
D: TRBD2; V: TRBV11-2; J: TRBJ2-1; size: .; CDR3: CASSLTSDNEQFF; DNA: TGTGCCAGCAGCCTAACTAGCGACAATGAGCAGTTCTTC
D: .; V: TRBV4-3; J: TRBJ2-3; size: .; CDR3: CASSQDSNRRGPDTQYF; DNA: TGCGCCAGCAGCCAAGACTCTAACCGGCGGGGCCCAGATACGCAGTATTTT
D: .; V: TRBV10-1; J: TRBJ1-1; size: .; CDR3: CASSESRHLNTEAFF; DNA: TGCGCCAGCAGTGAGTCTAGACACTTAAACACTGAAGCTTTCTTT
D: .; V: TRBV28; J: TRBJ2-1; size: .; CDR3: CASGGGAGGEQFF; DNA: TGTGCCAGCGGTGGTGGCGCCGGGGGTGAGCAGTTCTTC
D: .; V: TRBV5-6; J: TRBJ2-7; size: .; CDR3: CASSLAKWGPRTYEQYF; DNA: TGTGCCAGCAGCTTGGCCAAATGGGGGCCCCGGACCTACGAGCAGTACTTC
D: .; V: TRBV29-1; J: TRBJ2-1; size: .; CDR3: CSAADSSNEQFF; DNA: TGCAGCGCCGCGGACAGTTCCAATGAGCAGTTCTTC
D: .; V: TRBV28; J: TRBJ2-7; size: .; CDR3: CASSFRRSWYEQYF; DNA: TGTGCCAGCAGTTTCCGTAGATCCTGGTACGAGCAGTACTTC
D: .; V: TRBV11-3; J: TRBJ2-1; size: few; CDR3: CASSLAGASYNEQFF; DNA: TGTGCCAGCAGCTTAGCGGGAGCCAGCTACAATGAGCAGTTCTTC
D: .; V: TRBV5-4; J: TRBJ2-1; size: .; CDR3: CASSPPRRGHREQFF; DNA: TGTGCCAGCAGCCCCCCCCGCCGGGGACATCGGGAGCAGTTCTTC
D: .; V: TRBV12-2; J: TRBJ2-7; size: few; CDR3: CASRLVRTGEPCEQYF; DNA: TGTGCAAGTCGCTTAGTGAGGACAGGGGAACCTTGCGAGCAGTACTTC
D: .; V: TRBV10-3; J: TRBJ2-7; size: once; CDR3: CAIRSLGRGSYEQYF; DNA: TGTGCCATCAGATCTTTGGGTAGGGGTTCCTACGAGCAGTACTTC
D: .; V: TRBV12-5; J: TRBJ1-3; size: few; CDR3: CASGCGDCSGNTIYF; DNA: TGTGCTAGTGGTTGCGGAGATTGCTCTGGAAACACCATATATTTT
D: .; V: TRBV4-3; J: TRBJ1-1; size: .; CDR3: CASSQEGKGMNTEAFF; DNA: TGCGCCAGCAGCCAAGAAGGCAAGGGGATGAACACTGAAGCTTTCTTT
D: .; V: TRBV14; J: TRBJ2-5; size: few; CDR3: CASSPQGWETQYF; DNA: TGTGCCAGCAGCCCTCAGGGGTGGGAGACCCAGTACTTC